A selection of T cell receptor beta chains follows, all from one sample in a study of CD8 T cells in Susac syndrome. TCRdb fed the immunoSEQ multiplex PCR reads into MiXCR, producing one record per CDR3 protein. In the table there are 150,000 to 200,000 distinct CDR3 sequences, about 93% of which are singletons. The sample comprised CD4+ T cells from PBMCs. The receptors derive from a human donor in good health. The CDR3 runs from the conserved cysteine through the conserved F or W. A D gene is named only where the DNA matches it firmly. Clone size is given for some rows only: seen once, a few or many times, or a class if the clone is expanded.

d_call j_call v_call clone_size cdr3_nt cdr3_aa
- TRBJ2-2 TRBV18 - TGTGCCAGCTCACCACTAGGACAGAACACCGGGGAGCTGTTTTTT CASSPLGQNTGELFF
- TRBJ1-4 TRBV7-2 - TGTGCCAGCAGCGCCACAAGAGAAAAACTGTTTTTT CASSATREKLFF
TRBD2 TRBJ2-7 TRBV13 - TGTGCCAGCAGCTTCGGCGGGGGGTATCTGGACGAGCAGTACTTC CASSFGGGYLDEQYF
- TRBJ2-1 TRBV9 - TGTGCCAGCAGCGTAGAAGGGACTGAGCAGTTCTTC CASSVEGTEQFF
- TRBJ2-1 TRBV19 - TGTGCCAGTAGTATAGGAAGCAGTAGGAATGAGCAGTTCTTC CASSIGSSRNEQFF
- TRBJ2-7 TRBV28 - TGTGCCAGCAGCCAACCAGGGGGGCCTACGAACGAGCAGTACTTC CASSQPGGPTNEQYF
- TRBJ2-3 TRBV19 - TGTGCCAGTAGTAAGGAGGCAGGGAGCTCAGATACGCAGTATTTT CASSKEAGSSDTQYF
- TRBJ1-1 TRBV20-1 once TGCAGTGCTAGAGAACATTTTAGGCAGCTGAACACTGAAGCTTTCTTT CSAREHFRQLNTEAFF
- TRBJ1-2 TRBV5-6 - TGTGCCAGCAGCTTAGGGGGAAGTCCTGCCTGGGAGCCTAACTATGGCTACACCTTC CASSLGGSPAWEPNYGYTF
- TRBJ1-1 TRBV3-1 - TGTGCCAGCAGCAGACGGCAGAACACTGAAGCTTTCTTT CASSRRQNTEAFF
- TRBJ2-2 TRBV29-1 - TGCAGCGTTGACGCAGCGAACACCGGGGAGCTGTTTTTT CSVDAANTGELFF
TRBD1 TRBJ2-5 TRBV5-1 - TGCGCCAGCAGCTCTCGACAGGGGGCGATTGAGACCCAGTACTTC CASSSRQGAIETQYF
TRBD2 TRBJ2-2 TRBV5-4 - TGTGCCAGCAGCTTAGGAGCGGGGGGGCGTACCGGGGAGCTGTTTTTT CASSLGAGGRTGELFF
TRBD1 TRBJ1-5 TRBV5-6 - TGTGCCAGCAGCTCCGGGACAGGGAAGGTCAGCCCCCAGCATTTT CASSSGTGKVSPQHF
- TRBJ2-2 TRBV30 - TGTGCCTGGGTCCGGGCCCCTGTCACCGGGGAGCTGTTTTTT CAWVRAPVTGELFF
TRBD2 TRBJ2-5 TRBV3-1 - TGTGCCAGCAGCTCTTTACGGACTAGCGGGCAAGAGACCCAGTACTTC CASSSLRTSGQETQYF
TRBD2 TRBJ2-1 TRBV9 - TGTGCCAGCAGCGTCGGGACTAGCCACGCGGGGCAGTTCTTC CASSVGTSHAGQFF
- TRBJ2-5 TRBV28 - TGTGCCAGCAGCCCCTTAAATCCCGAGACCCAGTACTTC CASSPLNPETQYF
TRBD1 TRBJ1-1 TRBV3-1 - TGTGCCAGCAGCCACCCAGGGGGCAGGAGGCACACTGAAGCTTTCTTT CASSHPGGRRHTEAFF
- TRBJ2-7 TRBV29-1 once TGCAGCGGAGGGGAGCCCTACGAGCAGTACTTC CSGGEPYEQYF
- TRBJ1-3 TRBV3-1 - TGTGCCAGCAGCCAAGATTTATCGCCTCTTCGGGGAAACACCATATATTTT CASSQDLSPLRGNTIYF
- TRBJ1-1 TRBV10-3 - TGTGCCATCAGTGAGGACACTGAAGCTTTCTTT CAISEDTEAFF
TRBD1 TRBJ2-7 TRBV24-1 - TGTGCCACCAGTGCCGGACAGGGGCTGACCTACGAGCAGTACTTC CATSAGQGLTYEQYF
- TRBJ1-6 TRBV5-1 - TGCGCCAGCAGCTTGGAGGGGATCGTTAATTCACCCCTCCACTTT CASSLEGIVNSPLHF
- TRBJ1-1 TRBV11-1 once TGTGCCAGCAGCCCCCTAGTCCCGGTGAACACTGAAGCTTTCTTT CASSPLVPVNTEAFF
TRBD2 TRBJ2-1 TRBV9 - TGTGCCAGCTCCCCCGTGGGAGCGGGAAATGAGCAGTTCTTC CASSPVGAGNEQFF
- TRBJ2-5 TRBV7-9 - TGTGCCAGCAGCCCAGGGGACTTACCCCAAGAGACCCAGTACTTC CASSPGDLPQETQYF
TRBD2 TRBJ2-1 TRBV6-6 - TGTGCCAGCAGTACCCCGCTAGCGGGGGACAACAATGAGCAGTTCTTC CASSTPLAGDNNEQFF
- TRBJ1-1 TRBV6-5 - TGTGCCAGCAGTTTGGGGGGCCTCGGGAACACTGAAGCTTTCTTT CASSLGGLGNTEAFF
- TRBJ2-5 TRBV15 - TGTGCCACCAGCCGGAAGGGCATCGGGGAGACCCAGTACTTC CATSRKGIGETQYF
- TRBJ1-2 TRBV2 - TGTGCCAGCACCGTGAACTCCGGAGGCGGCTACACCTTC CASTVNSGGGYTF
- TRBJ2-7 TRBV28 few TGTGCCAGCAGTCCTCCGGAGGTCGAGCAGTACTTC CASSPPEVEQYF
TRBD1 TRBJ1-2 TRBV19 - TGTGCCAGTAGTAGAGATAGAGCGGACAGGCCATTTGGCGGCTACACCTTC CASSRDRADRPFGGYTF